One and the same sample provided the 10 T cell receptor beta chains below, sequenced in a study of vaccination and CD4 T cells after COVID-19. Cultured CD4+ T cell DNA underwent sequencing with the Oncomine TCR Beta short-read assay. TCRdb redid the calling of the PCR reads with MiXCR, one entry per CDR3 protein. The top ten hold about an eighth of the sample, which has 20,000 to 25,000 distinct CDR3 sequences, roughly 33% seen once. As to time point: late sampling 161 to 241 days after vaccination in three convalescent patients. Treatment meaning: roughly 11-day PBMC culture with coronavirus spike peptide pools or control peptides (ViraFEST assay). These receptors have no identified antigens. The sequencing used CD4+ T cells from blood, cultured in vitro, collected about 7 months after SARS-CoV-2 vaccination. These receptors came from a human donor who had recovered from COVID-19.

V is TRBV20-1 and J is TRBJ2-7; TRBD2 agrees at 11 bases. Germline CDR1 DFQATT, CDR2 SNEGSKA (reference sequence). The CDR3 is 15 residues long. V shed 4 bases and J 0 bases; nucleotides not matched to a gene: 5. CDR3 residues: CSAIGSGGASYEQYF. The CDR3 DNA sequence: TGCAGTGCTATTGGTAGCGGGGGGGCCTCCTACGAGCAGTACTTC.

The chain joins TRBV6-1 to TRBJ2-3; 11 bases line up with TRBD1. The CDR3 is 16 amino acids. Per germline, CDR1 MNHNS and CDR2 SASEGT. Unmatched junction bases numbered 14, after V lost 11 bases and J lost 4 bases. CDR3 nucleotides: TGTGCCTCCCCCCCGGACAGGGGGCGCGGGGCAGATACGCAGTATTTT. It is translated as CASPPDRGRGADTQYF.

The chain has TRBV27 and TRBJ2-5; 7 positions match TRBD2. The length of the CDR3 is 15 residues. The germline V gene encodes CDR1 MNHEY and CDR2 SMNVEV (reference sequence). The V segment lost 5 bases and the J segment 3 bases; nucleotides outside the gene matches: 9. DNA for the CDR3: TGTGCCAGCAGTCTCGGGGGTACTAGCGAAGAGACCCAGTACTTC. This sequence encodes CASSLGGTSEETQYF.

V and J are TRBV6-1 and TRBJ1-5; D might be TRBD1 (5 bases). The CDR3 is made up of 13 amino acids. Trimming cost V 6 bases and J 5 bases, with 11 bases left between them. The germline gives CDR1 MNHNS, CDR2 SASEGT. CDR3 sequence reads: CASSWDRYQPQHF. CDR3 in DNA: TGTGCCAGCAGCTGGGACCGATATCAGCCCCAGCATTTT.

This clonotype turned up a few times. J is TRBJ2-3 and V is TRBV7-2; D remains unclear. The CDR3 contains 11 residues. V was pared by 2 bases and J by 7 bases, with 4 bases between. The germline gives CDR1 SGHTA, CDR2 FQGNSA. In DNA form, the CDR3 reads TGTGCCAGCAGCTTAAGTTATACGCAGTATTTT. Encoded protein: CASSLSYTQYF.

J is TRBJ2-3 and V is TRBV7-9, with 9 positions matching TRBD2. The CDR3 extends over 17 amino acids. Losses at the gene ends were 2 bases for V and 6 bases for J; bases not matched to a gene: 12. Germline V gene lookup returns CDR1 SEHNR and CDR2 FQNEAQ (reference sequence). This CDR3 reads CASSLSLAGGTPDTQYF. CDR3 in DNA: TGTGCCAGCAGCTTATCGCTGGCGGGGGGGACCCCCGATACGCAGTATTTT.

This clonotype was detected only a few times. The chain couples TRBV7-2 to TRBJ2-1; D might be TRBD1 or TRBD2, each matching 6 bases. The CDR3 spans 14 residues. The V gene's germline CDR1 is SGHTA and CDR2 FQGNSA. Between the trimmed V and J ends, which lost 7 bases and 5 bases, there was a span of 15 bases. The CDR3 DNA reads as TGTGCCAGCAATTGGAGGGGGGCCAACAATGAGCAGTTCTTC. It encodes CASNWRGANNEQFF.

The rearrangement uses TRBV27 and TRBJ2-3; TRBD2 matches 7 bases. Per the germline V gene, CDR1 is MNHEY and CDR2 is SMNVEV (reference sequence). Losses at the gene ends were 3 bases for V and 0 bases for J; bases not matched to a gene: 12. CDR3 size: 18 residues. Here the CDR3 DNA reads TGTGCCAGCAGTTTCTTGCCTAGCGGCTACTCTAGCACAGATACGCAGTATTTT. It encodes CASSFLPSGYSSTDTQYF.

The chain uses TRBV4-1 and TRBJ1-5; D remains unclear. Germline CDR1 is MGHRA and CDR2 is YSYEKL. Trimming left V 1 base short and J 7 bases short, with 14 bases between. The CDR3 loop spans 15 amino acids. The CDR3 loop reads CASSQVPGPRQPQHF. CDR3 in DNA: TGCGCCAGCAGCCAAGTCCCAGGTCCCAGGCAGCCCCAGCATTTT.

This clonotype has just one count. This chain links TRBV6-1 with TRBJ2-7, with 12 bases fitting TRBD1. V was pared by 6 bases and J by 7 bases, with 25 bases of the junction left unmatched. Germline V lookup: CDR1 MNHNS, CDR2 SASEGT. The CDR3 loop spans 20 amino acids. The CDR3 sequence: CASSRFAGTGGTKYPGEQYF. The CDR3 bases are TGTGCCAGCAGCCGCTTTGCCGGGACAGGGGGCACAAAGTACCCCGGGGAGCAGTACTTC.